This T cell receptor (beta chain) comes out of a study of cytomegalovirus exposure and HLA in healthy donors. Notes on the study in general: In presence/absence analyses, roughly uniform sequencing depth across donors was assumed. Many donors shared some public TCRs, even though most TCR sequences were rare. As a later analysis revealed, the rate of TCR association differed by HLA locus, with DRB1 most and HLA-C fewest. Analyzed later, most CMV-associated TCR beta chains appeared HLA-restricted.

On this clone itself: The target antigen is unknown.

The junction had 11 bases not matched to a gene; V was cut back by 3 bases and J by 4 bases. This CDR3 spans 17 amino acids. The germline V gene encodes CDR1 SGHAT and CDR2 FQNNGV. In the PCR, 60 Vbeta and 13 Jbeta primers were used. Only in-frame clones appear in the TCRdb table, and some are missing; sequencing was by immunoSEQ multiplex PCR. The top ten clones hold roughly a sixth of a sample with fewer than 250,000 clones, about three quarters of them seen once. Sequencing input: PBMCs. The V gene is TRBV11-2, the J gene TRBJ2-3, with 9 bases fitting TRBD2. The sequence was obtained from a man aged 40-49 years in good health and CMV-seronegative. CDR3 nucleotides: TGTGCCAGCAGCTTCTTTGGCGGGAGGGCCATGCCAGATACGCAGTATTTT. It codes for CASSFFGGRAMPDTQYF.